A selection of T cell receptor beta chains follows, all from one sample in a study of shared clonotypes between healthy human individuals. Sequenced by immunoSEQ multiplex PCR; TCRdb stores in-frame clones only, minus some. Of some 1,100,000 clones in the sample, 75% to 85% are singletons; the top ten hold about 0.52%. The sample comprised memory CD4+ T cells from PBMCs. Source of these receptors: a man between 18 and 35 years old in good health. Some clones in this sample may be carry-over from other donors' samples. CDR3s include the opening cysteine and the closing phenylalanine or tryptophan. Each record gives: clone size, V gene, D gene, J gene, CDR3 DNA, CDR3 protein. D genes are given only for firm matches. Where a row states a size, it is once, few, many or the class of an expanded clone; other rows omit it.

abundance: -; v_gene: TRBV5-1; d_gene: -; j_gene: TRBJ1-4; CDR3nt: TGCGCCAGCAGCCCCGGTGAGGTTGCAACTAATGAAAAACTGTTTTTT; CDR3aa: CASSPGEVATNEKLFF
abundance: -; v_gene: TRBV19; d_gene: TRBD2; j_gene: TRBJ2-1; CDR3nt: TGTGCCAGTATTGTTTCGTCCGGGGGGTCCTACAATGAGCAGTTCTTC; CDR3aa: CASIVSSGGSYNEQFF
abundance: -; v_gene: TRBV5-5; d_gene: -; j_gene: TRBJ1-3; CDR3nt: TGTGCCAGCAGCTCCGAAAATGGAAACACCATATATTTT; CDR3aa: CASSSENGNTIYF
abundance: -; v_gene: TRBV27; d_gene: -; j_gene: TRBJ2-5; CDR3nt: TGTGCCAGCAGTTTATATATTTCGGAGACCCAGTACTTC; CDR3aa: CASSLYISETQYF
abundance: -; v_gene: TRBV9; d_gene: -; j_gene: TRBJ2-1; CDR3nt: TGTGCCAGCAGCGTAGGGGGCGGGTCCTACAATGAGCAGTTCTTC; CDR3aa: CASSVGGGSYNEQFF
abundance: -; v_gene: TRBV2; d_gene: -; j_gene: TRBJ1-5; CDR3nt: TGTGCCAGCAGTTCACAGCTGCCTAATCAGCCCCAGCATTTT; CDR3aa: CASSSQLPNQPQHF
abundance: -; v_gene: TRBV7-8; d_gene: -; j_gene: TRBJ2-7; CDR3nt: TGTGCCAGCAGCCCAATTGAGGCGGTGAGCTCCTACGAGCAGTACTTC; CDR3aa: CASSPIEAVSSYEQYF
abundance: -; v_gene: TRBV2; d_gene: TRBD1; j_gene: TRBJ2-7; CDR3nt: TGTGCCAGCAGTGAATGGGGACAGGGGAACGAGCAGTACTTC; CDR3aa: CASSEWGQGNEQYF
abundance: -; v_gene: TRBV6-1; d_gene: TRBD1; j_gene: TRBJ1-2; CDR3nt: TGTGCCAGCAGTCCCCGGGACAGCTACTATGGCTACACCTTC; CDR3aa: CASSPRDSYYGYTF
abundance: -; v_gene: TRBV11-3; d_gene: -; j_gene: TRBJ2-5; CDR3nt: TGTGCCAGCAGCTTAGTCCCCCAAGAGACCCAGTACTTC; CDR3aa: CASSLVPQETQYF
abundance: once; v_gene: TRBV2; d_gene: -; j_gene: TRBJ2-7; CDR3nt: TGTGCCAGCAGCCTTGCAGGGATCGAGCAGTACTTC; CDR3aa: CASSLAGIEQYF
abundance: -; v_gene: TRBV30; d_gene: -; j_gene: TRBJ2-5; CDR3nt: TGTGCCTGGAGCGGCCGGGATCTCGCAACCCAGTACTTC; CDR3aa: CAWSGRDLATQYF
abundance: -; v_gene: TRBV28; d_gene: -; j_gene: TRBJ1-5; CDR3nt: TGTGCCAGCAGTTTAACCGGGGGGAGGGCCAGCCAGCCCCAGCATTTT; CDR3aa: CASSLTGGRASQPQHF
abundance: -; v_gene: TRBV2; d_gene: -; j_gene: TRBJ1-4; CDR3nt: TGTGCCAGCAGTAGGGAGGGGGTAACTAATGAAAAACTGTTTTTT; CDR3aa: CASSREGVTNEKLFF
abundance: -; v_gene: TRBV29-1; d_gene: -; j_gene: TRBJ2-5; CDR3nt: TGCAGCGTTGTTGGTGCGTCAGAGACCCAGTACTTC; CDR3aa: CSVVGASETQYF
abundance: -; v_gene: TRBV27; d_gene: TRBD2; j_gene: TRBJ2-7; CDR3nt: TGTGCCAGCAGGCTAGGGACTACACCTTACTACGAGCAGTACTTC; CDR3aa: CASRLGTTPYYEQYF
abundance: few; v_gene: TRBV5-4; d_gene: -; j_gene: TRBJ1-2; CDR3nt: TGTGCCAGCAGCGCAGACAGGATATATGGCTACACCTTC; CDR3aa: CASSADRIYGYTF
abundance: once; v_gene: TRBV2; d_gene: TRBD2; j_gene: TRBJ2-3; CDR3nt: TGTGCCAGCAGTTATAGCGGGAGGGGAGATACGCAGTATTTT; CDR3aa: CASSYSGRGDTQYF
abundance: -; v_gene: TRBV5-1; d_gene: -; j_gene: TRBJ1-2; CDR3nt: TGCGCCAGCAGCTTGGATACAGGGTCGGGCGGCTACACCTTC; CDR3aa: CASSLDTGSGGYTF
abundance: few; v_gene: TRBV30; d_gene: -; j_gene: TRBJ1-1; CDR3nt: TGTGCCTGGAGTGTAGGGACAGAAGCTTTCTTT; CDR3aa: CAWSVGTEAFF
abundance: -; v_gene: TRBV5-1; d_gene: -; j_gene: TRBJ2-7; CDR3nt: TGCGCCAGCAGCTTGGTGGTGGGGGAGGTCTACGAGCAGTACTTC; CDR3aa: CASSLVVGEVYEQYF
abundance: -; v_gene: TRBV18; d_gene: -; j_gene: TRBJ1-1; CDR3nt: TGTGCCAGCTCAGAAAACCGGGGCTTGAACACTGAAGCTTTCTTT; CDR3aa: CASSENRGLNTEAFF
abundance: -; v_gene: TRBV20-1; d_gene: -; j_gene: TRBJ2-7; CDR3nt: TGCAGTGCTACTAGGACTGAGCAGTACTTC; CDR3aa: CSATRTEQYF
abundance: -; v_gene: TRBV7-2; d_gene: -; j_gene: TRBJ2-7; CDR3nt: TGTGCCAGCAGCTTACGGGGTGGGGGAGCATACGAGCAGTACTTC; CDR3aa: CASSLRGGGAYEQYF
abundance: -; v_gene: TRBV5-4; d_gene: TRBD1; j_gene: TRBJ2-7; CDR3nt: TGTGCCAGCAGCTACCTCACCGGGACAGGGGGGTACGAGCAGTACTTC; CDR3aa: CASSYLTGTGGYEQYF
abundance: -; v_gene: TRBV28; d_gene: -; j_gene: TRBJ1-2; CDR3nt: TGTGCCAGCAGGGGCAGTACTAACTATGGCTACACCTTC; CDR3aa: CASRGSTNYGYTF
abundance: -; v_gene: TRBV4-3; d_gene: -; j_gene: TRBJ2-3; CDR3nt: TGCGCCAGCAGCCAGGGGAGGACTGGGGGGACAGATACGCAGTATTTT; CDR3aa: CASSQGRTGGTDTQYF
abundance: -; v_gene: TRBV5-6; d_gene: TRBD2; j_gene: TRBJ2-5; CDR3nt: TGTGCCAGCAGCTTGCTAGCGGGTATGGAGACCCAGTACTTC; CDR3aa: CASSLLAGMETQYF
abundance: -; v_gene: TRBV4-1; d_gene: -; j_gene: TRBJ1-4; CDR3nt: TGCGCCAGCAGCCAACTCGGGCATTGGAATGAAAAACTGTTTTTT; CDR3aa: CASSQLGHWNEKLFF
abundance: -; v_gene: TRBV11-2; d_gene: -; j_gene: TRBJ2-1; CDR3nt: TGTGCCAGCAGCTCCGGGCTCCACCAGTTCTTC; CDR3aa: CASSSGLHQFF
abundance: -; v_gene: TRBV29-1; d_gene: TRBD1; j_gene: TRBJ1-1; CDR3nt: TGCAGCGTCGCGGGACAGAGAAACACTGAAGCTTTCTTT; CDR3aa: CSVAGQRNTEAFF
abundance: -; v_gene: TRBV7-3; d_gene: TRBD1; j_gene: TRBJ2-1; CDR3nt: TGTGCCAGCAGCTTAATCCGGGACAGCAATTACAATGAGCAGTTCTTC; CDR3aa: CASSLIRDSNYNEQFF
abundance: -; v_gene: TRBV7-9; d_gene: -; j_gene: TRBJ1-1; CDR3nt: TGTGCCAGCACCCCGTTAGGGACGTCGAACACTGAAGCTTTCTTT; CDR3aa: CASTPLGTSNTEAFF
abundance: -; v_gene: TRBV5-1; d_gene: TRBD1; j_gene: TRBJ1-2; CDR3nt: TGCGCCAGCGGGAGGGACAGCCCTAACTATGGCTACACCTTC; CDR3aa: CASGRDSPNYGYTF
abundance: -; v_gene: TRBV9; d_gene: TRBD2; j_gene: TRBJ2-1; CDR3nt: TGTGCCAGCAGCCCCCGGGACTATTCGGGTACTTTCGGGGAGCAGTTCTTC; CDR3aa: CASSPRDYSGTFGEQFF
abundance: few; v_gene: TRBV4-2; d_gene: TRBD2; j_gene: TRBJ2-1; CDR3nt: TGTGCCAGCAGCCAAGAGGGCGGAGCGGGGGCCTACAATGAGCAGTTCTTC; CDR3aa: CASSQEGGAGAYNEQFF
abundance: -; v_gene: TRBV30; d_gene: -; j_gene: TRBJ1-6; CDR3nt: TGTGCCTGGAGCCCTGGGACCAATTCACCCCTCCACTTT; CDR3aa: CAWSPGTNSPLHF
abundance: few; v_gene: TRBV7-2; d_gene: -; j_gene: TRBJ2-3; CDR3nt: TGTGCCAGCAGCTTAGTTAGCAGCACAGATACGCAGTATTTT; CDR3aa: CASSLVSSTDTQYF
abundance: few; v_gene: TRBV9; d_gene: -; j_gene: TRBJ2-7; CDR3nt: TGTGCCAGCAGCGGGTCCTCGACAGGGACTGGCTACGAGCAGTACTTC; CDR3aa: CASSGSSTGTGYEQYF
abundance: -; v_gene: TRBV5-1; d_gene: TRBD1; j_gene: TRBJ2-5; CDR3nt: TGCGCCAGCAGCTCCGGGACAGGGATATGGGAGACCCAGTACTTC; CDR3aa: CASSSGTGIWETQYF
abundance: -; v_gene: TRBV29-1; d_gene: -; j_gene: TRBJ2-3; CDR3nt: TGCAGCGTTTCGCAGGGACCAGATACGCAGTATTTT; CDR3aa: CSVSQGPDTQYF
abundance: once; v_gene: TRBV18; d_gene: -; j_gene: TRBJ1-2; CDR3nt: TGTGCCAGCTCTCCCACAGGGAACAGATATGGCTACACCTTC; CDR3aa: CASSPTGNRYGYTF
abundance: few; v_gene: TRBV2; d_gene: TRBD1; j_gene: TRBJ1-1; CDR3nt: TGTGCCAGCAGTGAAACAGGGGACGCGGAAGCTTTCTTT; CDR3aa: CASSETGDAEAFF
abundance: -; v_gene: TRBV30; d_gene: TRBD2; j_gene: TRBJ2-1; CDR3nt: TGTGCCTGGACCCGAGCGACTAGCGGGTCTTTAAGCTCCTACAATGAGCAGTTCTTC; CDR3aa: CAWTRATSGSLSSYNEQFF
abundance: -; v_gene: TRBV28; d_gene: -; j_gene: TRBJ2-3; CDR3nt: TGTGCCAGCAGACCGGACCTCACAGATACGCAGTATTTT; CDR3aa: CASRPDLTDTQYF